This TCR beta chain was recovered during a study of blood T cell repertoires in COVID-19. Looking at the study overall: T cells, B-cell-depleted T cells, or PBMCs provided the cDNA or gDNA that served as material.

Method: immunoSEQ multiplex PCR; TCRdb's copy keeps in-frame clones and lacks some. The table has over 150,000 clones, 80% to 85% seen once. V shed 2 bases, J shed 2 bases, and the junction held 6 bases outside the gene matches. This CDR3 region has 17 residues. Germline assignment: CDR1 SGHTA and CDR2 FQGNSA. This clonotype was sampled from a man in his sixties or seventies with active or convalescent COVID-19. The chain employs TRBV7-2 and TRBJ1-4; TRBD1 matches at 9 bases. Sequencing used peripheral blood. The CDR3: CASSLRGQGRTNEKLFF. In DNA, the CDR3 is TGTGCCAGCAGCTTACGCGGACAGGGGAGGACTAATGAAAAACTGTTTTTT.